The rows below give T cell receptor beta chains drawn from one sample of a study of T cells after yellow fever vaccination. TCRdb processed the 5' RACE reads anew with MiXCR; each CDR3 protein has one entry. The sample lists hundreds of thousands of distinct CDR3 sequences; approximately 18% were seen once. The sequences come from PBMCs, collected before the yellow fever booster vaccination. The receptor source for this set is a man aged 18 to 29 who received the YFV17D yellow fever vaccine. The CDR3 runs from the conserved cysteine through the conserved F or W. The D gene is left open where the match is weak. Clone size, where shown, is once, few, many, or a class for clones that have expanded.

v_gene: TRBV4-1
d_gene: TRBD1
abundance: NA
j_gene: TRBJ1-4
CDR3nt: TGCGCCAGCAGCCAAGAGGCAGGGGGAGAAATTAAACTGTTTTTT
CDR3aa: CASSQEAGGEIKLFF

v_gene: TRBV7-6
d_gene: TRBD2
abundance: NA
j_gene: TRBJ2-1
CDR3nt: TGTGCCAGCAGCTTATTCTGGGCTAGCGGGGGGAATGAGCAGTTCTTC
CDR3aa: CASSLFWASGGNEQFF

v_gene: TRBV20-1
d_gene: TRBD2
abundance: NA
j_gene: TRBJ2-5
CDR3nt: TGCAGTGCTAGACTAGCGGCGAACCAAGAGACCCAGTACTTC
CDR3aa: CSARLAANQETQYF

v_gene: TRBV5-5
d_gene: TRBD2
abundance: NA
j_gene: TRBJ2-2
CDR3nt: TGTGCCAGCAGCTCTCTAGCGGGGGGGCCCGGGGAGCTGTTTTTT
CDR3aa: CASSSLAGGPGELFF

v_gene: TRBV7-2
d_gene: NA
abundance: few
j_gene: TRBJ1-2
CDR3nt: TGTGCCAGCAGCTTCCACAGGGAGGGCTACACCTTC
CDR3aa: CASSFHREGYTF

v_gene: TRBV14
d_gene: NA
abundance: few
j_gene: TRBJ2-2
CDR3nt: TGTGCCAGCAGCCAAGGTCTAGGGTTGTCGGGGGAGCTGTTTTTT
CDR3aa: CASSQGLGLSGELFF

v_gene: TRBV29-1
d_gene: TRBD1
abundance: few
j_gene: TRBJ2-4
CDR3nt: TGCAGCGTTGAAGCCGGACAGGGGGCCAAAAACATTCAGTACTTC
CDR3aa: CSVEAGQGAKNIQYF

v_gene: TRBV7-2
d_gene: NA
abundance: few
j_gene: TRBJ2-7
CDR3nt: TGTGCCAGCCGTAGGGCCGGAGAGCAGTACTTC
CDR3aa: CASRRAGEQYF

v_gene: TRBV19
d_gene: NA
abundance: NA
j_gene: TRBJ2-1
CDR3nt: TGTGCCAGTAGTATAGATCCCCTGCGGGGGCCCATCAATGAGCAGTTCTTC
CDR3aa: CASSIDPLRGPINEQFF

v_gene: TRBV5-1
d_gene: NA
abundance: NA
j_gene: TRBJ2-1
CDR3nt: TGCGCCAGCAGCTCCGGCTTTTACAATGAGCAGTTCTTC
CDR3aa: CASSSGFYNEQFF

v_gene: TRBV12-3/TRBV12-4
d_gene: NA
abundance: NA
j_gene: TRBJ2-5
CDR3nt: TGTGCCAGCAGTTTCCGTCGGGTCCAAGCAGGGACCCAGTACTTC
CDR3aa: CASSFRRVQAGTQYF

v_gene: TRBV12-5
d_gene: NA
abundance: NA
j_gene: TRBJ2-3
CDR3nt: TGTGCTAGTGGTTTACCTGGAACAGATACGCAGTATTTT
CDR3aa: CASGLPGTDTQYF

v_gene: TRBV20-1
d_gene: NA
abundance: NA
j_gene: TRBJ1-2
CDR3nt: TGCAGTGCTAGGGGGGTCCGTACCTTC
CDR3aa: CSARGVRTF

v_gene: TRBV7-9
d_gene: NA
abundance: NA
j_gene: TRBJ1-1
CDR3nt: TGTGCCAGCAGCTTGAGGGGGGACTACACTGAAGCTTTCTTT
CDR3aa: CASSLRGDYTEAFF

v_gene: TRBV20-1
d_gene: NA
abundance: few
j_gene: TRBJ1-5
CDR3nt: TGCAGTGCTAACCCCGGACCCGATCAGCCCCAGCATTTT
CDR3aa: CSANPGPDQPQHF

v_gene: TRBV20-1
d_gene: TRBD1
abundance: few
j_gene: TRBJ1-2
CDR3nt: TGCAGTGCTATGGGACAGTCGTATGGCTACACCTTC
CDR3aa: CSAMGQSYGYTF

v_gene: TRBV12-3/TRBV12-4
d_gene: NA
abundance: NA
j_gene: TRBJ1-6
CDR3nt: TGTGCCAGCAGCGGGGCTCGGGTAGGGTCACCCCTCCACTTT
CDR3aa: CASSGARVGSPLHF

v_gene: TRBV10-3
d_gene: NA
abundance: NA
j_gene: TRBJ1-1
CDR3nt: TGTGCCGCCCGGAGGGAGGGCACTGAAGCTTTCTTT
CDR3aa: CAARREGTEAFF

v_gene: TRBV5-6
d_gene: NA
abundance: NA
j_gene: TRBJ2-5
CDR3nt: TGTGCCAGCAGCTTGATCGACGCGACCGGAGAGACCCAGTACTTC
CDR3aa: CASSLIDATGETQYF

v_gene: TRBV28
d_gene: NA
abundance: few
j_gene: TRBJ2-1
CDR3nt: TGTGCCATCCTATCATACCGTGGACTTGCTCGCAATGAGCAGTTCTTC
CDR3aa: CAILSYRGLARNEQFF

v_gene: TRBV7-2
d_gene: TRBD1
abundance: few
j_gene: TRBJ1-2
CDR3nt: TGTGCCAGCAGCTCCTCCGGGACAGGGCGCTTCTATGGCTACACCTTC
CDR3aa: CASSSSGTGRFYGYTF

v_gene: TRBV12-3/TRBV12-4
d_gene: NA
abundance: NA
j_gene: TRBJ2-5
CDR3nt: TGTGCCAGCACTAGGGGCGGCCGGTCGTACCAAGAGACCCAGTACTTC
CDR3aa: CASTRGGRSYQETQYF

v_gene: TRBV12-3/TRBV12-4
d_gene: NA
abundance: NA
j_gene: TRBJ2-1
CDR3nt: TGTGCCAGCTCAAGAAACGTGGGAGAGCAGTTCTTC
CDR3aa: CASSRNVGEQFF

v_gene: TRBV12-3/TRBV12-4
d_gene: NA
abundance: NA
j_gene: TRBJ2-1
CDR3nt: TGTGCCAGCAACCCCACCCCTCAAGTGGGCAATGAGCAGTTCTTC
CDR3aa: CASNPTPQVGNEQFF

v_gene: TRBV7-3
d_gene: NA
abundance: few
j_gene: TRBJ2-3
CDR3nt: TGTGCCAGCAGCGCCGGACCCACAGATACGCAGTATTTT
CDR3aa: CASSAGPTDTQYF

v_gene: TRBV20-1
d_gene: TRBD1
abundance: few
j_gene: TRBJ1-2
CDR3nt: TGCAGTGCTAGAGATTCAGGGGGTCATGGCTACACCTTC
CDR3aa: CSARDSGGHGYTF

v_gene: TRBV5-1
d_gene: NA
abundance: NA
j_gene: TRBJ1-5
CDR3nt: TGCGCCAGCAGCTTGGGTGGGGGAAATAGCAATCAGCCCCAGCATTTT
CDR3aa: CASSLGGGNSNQPQHF

v_gene: TRBV4-2
d_gene: NA
abundance: NA
j_gene: TRBJ1-2
CDR3nt: TGTGCCAGCAGCCAAGATGGCAGGCGCTACACCTTC
CDR3aa: CASSQDGRRYTF

v_gene: TRBV4-1
d_gene: NA
abundance: NA
j_gene: TRBJ2-2
CDR3nt: TGCGCCAGCAGCCAACCACAGGGAACCGGGGAGCTGTTTTTT
CDR3aa: CASSQPQGTGELFF

v_gene: TRBV7-9
d_gene: TRBD1
abundance: NA
j_gene: TRBJ1-6
CDR3nt: TGTGCCAGCAGCTGGGCCGCTTATTGGGACAGGGGAACGAATTCACCCCTCCACTTT
CDR3aa: CASSWAAYWDRGTNSPLHF

v_gene: TRBV5-1
d_gene: NA
abundance: NA
j_gene: TRBJ2-1
CDR3nt: TGCGCCAGCAGCTTGGGAGGGGGGGGCCGCGGTGAGCAGTTCTTC
CDR3aa: CASSLGGGGRGEQFF

v_gene: TRBV7-9
d_gene: NA
abundance: few
j_gene: TRBJ1-2
CDR3nt: TGTGCCAGCAGCCCTACCGCGGATGGCTACACCTTC
CDR3aa: CASSPTADGYTF

v_gene: TRBV7-2
d_gene: NA
abundance: NA
j_gene: TRBJ1-6
CDR3nt: TGTGCCAGCAGCTTATTGGGGGGCGGAAATTCACCCCTCCACTTT
CDR3aa: CASSLLGGGNSPLHF

v_gene: TRBV18
d_gene: NA
abundance: NA
j_gene: TRBJ2-5
CDR3nt: TGTGCCAGCTCACCACAGTTTCAAGAGACCCAGTACTTC
CDR3aa: CASSPQFQETQYF

v_gene: TRBV6-1
d_gene: NA
abundance: many
j_gene: TRBJ2-2
CDR3nt: TGTGCCAGCAGTTTAAGGACCGGGGAGCTGTTTTTT
CDR3aa: CASSLRTGELFF